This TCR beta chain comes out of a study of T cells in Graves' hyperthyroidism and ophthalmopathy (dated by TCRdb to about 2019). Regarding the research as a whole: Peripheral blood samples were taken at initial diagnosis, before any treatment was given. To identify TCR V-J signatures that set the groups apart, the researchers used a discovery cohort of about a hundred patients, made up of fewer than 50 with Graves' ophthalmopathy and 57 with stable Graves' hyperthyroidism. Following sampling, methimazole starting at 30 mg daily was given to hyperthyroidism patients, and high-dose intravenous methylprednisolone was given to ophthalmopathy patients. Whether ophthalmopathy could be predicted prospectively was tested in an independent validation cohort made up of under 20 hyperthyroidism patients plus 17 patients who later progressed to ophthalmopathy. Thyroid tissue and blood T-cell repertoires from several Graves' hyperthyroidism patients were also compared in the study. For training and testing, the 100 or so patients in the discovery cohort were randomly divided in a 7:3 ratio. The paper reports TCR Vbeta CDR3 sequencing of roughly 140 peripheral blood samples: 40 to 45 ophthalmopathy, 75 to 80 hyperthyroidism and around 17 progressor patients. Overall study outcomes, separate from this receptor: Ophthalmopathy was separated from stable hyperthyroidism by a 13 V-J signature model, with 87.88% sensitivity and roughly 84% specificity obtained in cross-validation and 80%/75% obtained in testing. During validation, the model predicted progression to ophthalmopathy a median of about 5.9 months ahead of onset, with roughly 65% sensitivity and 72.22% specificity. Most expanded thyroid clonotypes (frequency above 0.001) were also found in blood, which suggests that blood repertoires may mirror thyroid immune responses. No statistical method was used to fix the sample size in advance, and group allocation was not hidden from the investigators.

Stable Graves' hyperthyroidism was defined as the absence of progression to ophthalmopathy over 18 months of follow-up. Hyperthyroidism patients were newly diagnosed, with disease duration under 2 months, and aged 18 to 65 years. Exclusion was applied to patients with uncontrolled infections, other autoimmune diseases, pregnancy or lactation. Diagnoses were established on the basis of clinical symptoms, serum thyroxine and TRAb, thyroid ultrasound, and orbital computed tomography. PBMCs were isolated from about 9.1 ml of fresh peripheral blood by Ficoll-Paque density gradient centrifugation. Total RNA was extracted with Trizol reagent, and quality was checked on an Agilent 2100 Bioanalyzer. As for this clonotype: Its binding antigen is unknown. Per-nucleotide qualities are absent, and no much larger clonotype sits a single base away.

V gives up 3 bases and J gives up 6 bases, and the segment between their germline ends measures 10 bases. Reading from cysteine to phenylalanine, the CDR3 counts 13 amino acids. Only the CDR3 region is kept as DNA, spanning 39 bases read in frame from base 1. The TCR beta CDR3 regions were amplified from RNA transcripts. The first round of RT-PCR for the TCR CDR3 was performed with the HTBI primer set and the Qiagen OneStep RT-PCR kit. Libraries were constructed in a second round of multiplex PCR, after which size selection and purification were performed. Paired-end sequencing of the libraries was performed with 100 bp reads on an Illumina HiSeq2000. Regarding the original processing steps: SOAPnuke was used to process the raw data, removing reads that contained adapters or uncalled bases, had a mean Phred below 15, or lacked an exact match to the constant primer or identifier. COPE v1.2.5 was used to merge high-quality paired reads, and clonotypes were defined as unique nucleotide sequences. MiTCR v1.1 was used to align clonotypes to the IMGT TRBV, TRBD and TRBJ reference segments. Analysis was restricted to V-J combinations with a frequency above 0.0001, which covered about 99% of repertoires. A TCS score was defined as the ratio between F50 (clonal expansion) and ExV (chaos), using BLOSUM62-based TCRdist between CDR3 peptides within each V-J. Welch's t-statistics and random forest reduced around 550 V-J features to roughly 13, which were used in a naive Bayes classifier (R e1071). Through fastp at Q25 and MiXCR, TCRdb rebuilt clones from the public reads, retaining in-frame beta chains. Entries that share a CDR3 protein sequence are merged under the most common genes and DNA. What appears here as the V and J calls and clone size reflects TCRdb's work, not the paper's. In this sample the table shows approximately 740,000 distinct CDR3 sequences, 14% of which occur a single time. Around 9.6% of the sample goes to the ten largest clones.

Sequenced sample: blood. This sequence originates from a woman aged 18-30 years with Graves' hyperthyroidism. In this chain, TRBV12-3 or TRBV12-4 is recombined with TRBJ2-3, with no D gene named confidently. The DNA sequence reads TGTGCCAGCAGTTTCGGAGCCGGGGATACGCAGTATTTT. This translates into CASSFGAGDTQYF.